The 3 T cell receptor beta chains presented below share a single source sample, sequenced in a study of blood T cell repertoires in COVID-19. The data were produced by immunoSEQ multiplex PCR, yet TCRdb's version contains in-frame clones alone and is incomplete. The sample holds around 210,000 clones, about three quarters seen once. Sequenced sample: peripheral blood. The receptors stem from a woman in her seventies with acute or convalescent COVID-19.

This clone was counted a few times. The chain couples TRBV4-1 to TRBJ1-6; D may be TRBD1 (5 bases). Trimming removed 1 base at V and 5 bases at J, with 18 bases between. The CDR3 sequence is 18 residues long. Germline CDR1 MGHRA, CDR2 YSYEKL. CDR3 in amino acids: CASSQVRVRAPNNSPLHF. Here the CDR3 DNA reads TGCGCCAGCAGCCAAGTCAGGGTTAGAGCACCGAATAATTCACCCCTCCACTTT.

The chain employs TRBV24-1 and TRBJ2-2; 7 nucleotides line up with TRBD1. Losses at the gene ends were 3 bases for V and 5 bases for J; bases not matched to a gene: 5. CDR1 KGHDR and CDR2 SFDVKD come from the germline V gene. This CDR3 comprises 15 residues. The CDR3 loop reads CATSDRTGETGELFF. The CDR3 DNA is TGTGCCACCAGTGATAGAACAGGGGAAACCGGGGAGCTGTTTTTT.

The chain recombines TRBV20-1 with TRBJ1-6, with D perhaps matching TRBD1 (6 bases). The germline V gene has CDR1 DFQATT and CDR2 SNEGSKA (reference sequence). Trimming stripped 3 bases from V and 8 bases from J, with 17 bases between. The CDR3 runs to 15 residues. CDR3 in amino acids: CSASSIGGIYSPLHF. The CDR3 nucleotides read TGCAGTGCTAGTTCTATAGGGGGAATATATTCACCCCTCCACTTT.